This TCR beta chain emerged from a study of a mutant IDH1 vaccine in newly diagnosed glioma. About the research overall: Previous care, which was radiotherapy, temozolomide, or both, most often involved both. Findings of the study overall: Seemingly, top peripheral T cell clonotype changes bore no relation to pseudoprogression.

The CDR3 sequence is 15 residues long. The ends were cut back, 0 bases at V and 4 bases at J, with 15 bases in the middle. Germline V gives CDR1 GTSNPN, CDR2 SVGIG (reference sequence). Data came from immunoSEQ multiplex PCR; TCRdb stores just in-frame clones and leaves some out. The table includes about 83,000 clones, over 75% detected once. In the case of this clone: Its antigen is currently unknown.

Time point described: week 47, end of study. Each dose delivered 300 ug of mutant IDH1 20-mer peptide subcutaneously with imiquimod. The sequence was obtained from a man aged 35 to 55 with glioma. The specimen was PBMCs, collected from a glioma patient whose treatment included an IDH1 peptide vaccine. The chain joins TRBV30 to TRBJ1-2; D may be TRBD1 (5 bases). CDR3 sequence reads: CAWSVPAGSTYGYTF. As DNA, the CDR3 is TGTGCCTGGAGTGTACCGGCAGGGTCTACCTATGGCTACACCTTC.